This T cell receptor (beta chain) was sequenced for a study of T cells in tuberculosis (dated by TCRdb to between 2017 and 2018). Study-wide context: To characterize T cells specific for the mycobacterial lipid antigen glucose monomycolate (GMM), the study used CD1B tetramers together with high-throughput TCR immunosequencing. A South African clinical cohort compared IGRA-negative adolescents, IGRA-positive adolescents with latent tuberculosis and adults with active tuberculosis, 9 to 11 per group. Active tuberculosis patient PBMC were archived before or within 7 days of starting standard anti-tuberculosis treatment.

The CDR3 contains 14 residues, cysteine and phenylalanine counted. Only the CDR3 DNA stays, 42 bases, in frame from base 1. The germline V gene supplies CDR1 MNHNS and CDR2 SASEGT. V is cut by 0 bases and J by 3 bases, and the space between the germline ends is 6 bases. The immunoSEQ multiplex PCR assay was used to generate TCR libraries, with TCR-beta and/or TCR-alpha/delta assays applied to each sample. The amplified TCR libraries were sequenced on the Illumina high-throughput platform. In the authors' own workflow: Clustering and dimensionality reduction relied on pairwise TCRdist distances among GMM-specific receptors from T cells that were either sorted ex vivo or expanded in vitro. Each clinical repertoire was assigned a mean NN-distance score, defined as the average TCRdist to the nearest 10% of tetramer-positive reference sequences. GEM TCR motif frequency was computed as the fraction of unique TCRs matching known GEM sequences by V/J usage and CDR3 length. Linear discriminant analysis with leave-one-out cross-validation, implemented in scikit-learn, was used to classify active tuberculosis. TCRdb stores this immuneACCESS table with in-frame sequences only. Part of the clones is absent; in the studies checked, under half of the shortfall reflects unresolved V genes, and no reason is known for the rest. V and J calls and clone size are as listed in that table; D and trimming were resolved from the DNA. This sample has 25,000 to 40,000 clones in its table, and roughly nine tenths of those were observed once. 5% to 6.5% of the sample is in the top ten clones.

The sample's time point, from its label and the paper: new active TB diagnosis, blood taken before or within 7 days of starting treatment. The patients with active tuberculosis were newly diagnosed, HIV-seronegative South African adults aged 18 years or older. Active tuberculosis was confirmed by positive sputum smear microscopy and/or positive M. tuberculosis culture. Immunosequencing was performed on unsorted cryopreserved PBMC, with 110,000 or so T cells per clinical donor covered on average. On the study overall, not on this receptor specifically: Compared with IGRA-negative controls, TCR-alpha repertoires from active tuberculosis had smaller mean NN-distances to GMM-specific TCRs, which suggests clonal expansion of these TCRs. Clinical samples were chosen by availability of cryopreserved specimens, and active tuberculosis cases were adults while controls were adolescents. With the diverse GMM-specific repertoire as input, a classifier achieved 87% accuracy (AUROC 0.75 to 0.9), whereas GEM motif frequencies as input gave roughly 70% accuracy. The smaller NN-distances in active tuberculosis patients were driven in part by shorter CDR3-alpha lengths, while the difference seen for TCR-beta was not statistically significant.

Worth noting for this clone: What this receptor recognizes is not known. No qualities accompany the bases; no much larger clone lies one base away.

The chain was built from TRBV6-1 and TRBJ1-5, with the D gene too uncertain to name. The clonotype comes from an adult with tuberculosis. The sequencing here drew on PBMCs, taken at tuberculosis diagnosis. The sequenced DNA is TGTGCCAGCAGTGAAGCGCGACTCAATCAGCCCCAGCATTTT. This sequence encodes CASSEARLNQPQHF.